Presented here are 13 T cell receptor beta chains from one specimen sequenced in a study of cytomegalovirus exposure and HLA in healthy donors. Amplification used 60 Vbeta primers and 13 Jbeta primers. Sequenced by immunoSEQ multiplex PCR; TCRdb stores in-frame clones only, minus some. The sample lists about 110,000 clones, roughly 70% seen once, with about 8.6% in the top ten. Sequenced: PBMCs. The receptors originated from a man aged 18 to 29 in good health and CMV-seropositive.

V usage is TRBV28 and J usage is TRBJ2-7; unclear D gene. Germline CDR1 is MDHEN and CDR2 is SYDVKM. The ends were cut back, 6 bases at V and 3 bases at J, with 15 bases in the middle. The CDR3 has 14 amino acids. CDR3 nucleotides: TGTGCCAGCAGACTTCAACGAACCGGCTACGAGCAGTACTTC. Translating gives CASRLQRTGYEQYF.

The CDR3 sequence is CASSLFSGQGFSYNSPLHF. The CDR3 DNA reads as TGCGCCAGCAGCTTGTTTTCCGGACAGGGGTTCTCCTATAATTCACCCCTCCACTTT. V usage is TRBV5-1 and J usage is TRBJ1-6; TRBD1 aligns across 9 bases. In germline, CDR1 is SGHRS, CDR2 YFSETQ. This CDR3 spans 19 amino acids. With 1 base clipped from V and 0 bases from J, the junction kept 8 bases outside the gene matches.

V is TRBV4-2 and J is TRBJ1-1; 10 bases are shared with TRBD1. Germline CDR1 is LGHNA and CDR2 is YNFKEQ. Trimming at V came to 4 bases and at J to 1 base, leaving 6 bases not matched to a gene. The CDR3 loop spans 16 amino acids. CDR3 region: CASSLRQGASNTEAFF. The DNA for the CDR3 is TGTGCCAGCAGCCTACGACAGGGGGCTTCGAACACTGAAGCTTTCTTT.

The table lists this clone with a few counts. The V gene is TRBV29-1, the J gene TRBJ2-1, with TRBD2 matching over 7 bases. The J segment lost 7 bases and the V segment lost 3 bases, leaving 15 bases of the junction unmatched. Germline V gene lookup returns CDR1 SQVTM and CDR2 ANQGSEA. There are 16 residues in the CDR3. CDR3 protein: CSVERTFGGGRNEQFF. DNA of the CDR3: TGCAGCGTTGAGAGGACCTTTGGGGGGGGTAGGAATGAGCAGTTCTTC.

The chain employs TRBV29-1 and TRBJ1-1; D uncertain. Trimming removed 4 bases from V and 5 bases from J, with 8 bases in between. The CDR3 consists of 11 residues. CDR1 is SQVTM, CDR2 ANQGSEA, per germline. Here the CDR3 reads CSVVPGTEAFF. CDR3 nucleotides: TGCAGCGTTGTCCCGGGGACTGAAGCTTTCTTT.

Concerning this clone itself: A much larger clone lies one base from this, so it may be a read error. CDR3 bases: TGTGCCAGCAGTTCCGGACAGAACACTGAAGCTTTCTTT. Its translation is CASSSGQNTEAFF. This chain joins TRBV27 and TRBJ1-1, with D possibly being TRBD1 (5 bases). The CDR3 sequence is 13 residues long. The germline V gene has CDR1 MNHEY and CDR2 SMNVEV (reference sequence). The V gene lost 4 bases and the J gene lost 1 base, with 7 bases spanning the gap.

This clone has just a few counts. The rearrangement joins TRBV5-5 to TRBJ2-7; 9 nucleotides align to TRBD1. This CDR3 comprises 14 residues. The J segment lost 5 bases and the V segment lost 0 bases, leaving 3 bases of the junction unmatched. From germline, CDR1 is SGHKS and CDR2 YYEKEE (reference sequence). The CDR3, as DNA: TGTGCCAGCAGCTTGGGGGGGGACAGGGACGAGCAGTACGTC. It codes for CASSLGGDRDEQYV.

The chain uses TRBV28 and TRBJ1-4; D call uncertain. With 5 bases removed from V and 7 bases from J, the gap between germline ends came to 11 bases. Germline CDR1 and CDR2: MDHEN and SYDVKM. This CDR3 is 13 amino acids long. The CDR3 loop reads CASSITGREKLFF. CDR3 sequence (DNA): TGTGCCAGCAGTATCACTGGTCGTGAAAAACTGTTTTTT.

This clone was seen only a few times. The rearrangement links TRBV5-1 to TRBJ1-1, with D possibly being TRBD1 (5 bases). The CDR3 consists of 14 residues. The germline gives CDR1 SGHRS, CDR2 YFSETQ. Trimming pared 4 bases from V and 3 bases from J, leaving 13 bases between. The CDR3 DNA is TGCGCCAGCAGCGTTGACGGCAGGGACACTGAAGCTTTCTTT. Translation gives CASSVDGRDTEAFF.

The J gene is TRBJ2-7, the V gene TRBV9; TRBD2 is a possible D gene (5 bases). The germline V gene encodes CDR1 SGDLS and CDR2 YYNGEE. CDR3 length: 14 residues. The V end lost 0 bases, the J end lost 3 bases, and 10 bases lay between the germline ends. DNA for the CDR3: TGTGCCAGCAGCGTAGGGACTCATTTCTACGAGCAGTACTTC. This codes for CASSVGTHFYEQYF.

This sequence joins TRBV27 and TRBJ2-7; 7 nucleotides align to TRBD1. Looked up from germline, CDR1 is MNHEY and CDR2 is SMNVEV (reference sequence). The CDR3 contains 13 residues. V shed 7 bases and J 3 bases; nucleotides not matched to a gene: 6. This CDR3 is CASKDRLSYEQYF. The DNA of the CDR3 is TGTGCCAGCAAGGACAGGCTCAGCTACGAGCAGTACTTC.

The DNA for the CDR3 is TGTGCCAGCTCACCACCGGGACAGGGAATCGGGGAGCTGTTTTTT. It specifies CASSPPGQGIGELFF. The genes are TRBV18 and TRBJ2-2; 9 positions agree with TRBD1. The CDR3 runs 15 residues. V shed 0 bases and J 7 bases; nucleotides not matched to a gene: 3. Germline loops: CDR1 KGHSH, CDR2 LQKENI.

V gene TRBV30 combines with J gene TRBJ2-1, with TRBD2 identical over 9 bases. CDR1 and CDR2 (germline): GTSNPN, SVGIG (reference sequence). Losses at the gene ends were 1 base for V and 10 bases for J; bases not matched to a gene: 5. The CDR3 is 13 residues long. The CDR3 DNA reads TGTGCCTGGAGTGGGCTGCGGGGGGGGGAGCAGTTCTTC. Translating it yields CAWSGLRGGEQFF.